The 5 T cell receptor beta chains below all came from one sample that was sequenced in a study of monozygotic twins with inflammatory bowel disease. TCRdb reprocessed the 5' RACE reads, with one entry per CDR3 protein and no DNA. This sample's clone table lists some 150,000 distinct CDR3 sequences. The sequenced material came from blood. The source of these receptors is a human donor with ulcerative colitis or Crohn's disease, or a healthy co-twin of an affected twin (not recorded which).

V gene TRBV24-1 combines with J gene TRBJ2-1; there is no DNA to check the TCRdb D call of TRBD2. The CDR3 totals 16 residues. Germline lookup yields CDR1 KGHDR and CDR2 SFDVKD. The CDR3: CATSDLAGGSYNEQFF.

The chain combines TRBV11-2 with TRBJ1-1; TCRdb picks TRBD1, but there is no DNA to check that call. CDR3 length: 17 amino acids. From germline, CDR1 is SGHAT and CDR2 FQNNGV. This CDR3 is CASSLVGGQGRFTEAFF.

The J gene is TRBJ2-2, the V gene TRBV5-1. Germline-derived CDR1 and CDR2 are SGHRS and YFSETQ. This CDR3 spans 14 amino acids. The CDR3 loop is CASSLTLNTGELFF.

The genes are TRBV12-3 or TRBV12-4 and TRBJ1-5. The CDR3 is made up of 13 amino acids. CDR3 in amino acids: CASGLRTNQPQHF.

The chain employs TRBV5-1 and TRBJ2-7; TCRdb names TRBD2, which stays unverified in the absence of DNA. From germline, CDR1 is SGHRS and CDR2 YFSETQ. The CDR3 length is 15 residues. The CDR3 region is CASGPTSGASYEQYF.